This record looks at one T cell receptor beta chain sequence and its context. This entry belongs to a study of blood T cell repertoires in COVID-19. About the study: Collection of acute and convalescent COVID-19 samples took place in the United States, Italy and Spain. Sample material is recorded as cDNA or gDNA derived from T cells, B-cell-depleted T cells, or PBMCs.

The repertoire was sequenced with immunoSEQ multiplex PCR; TCRdb's copy has only in-frame clones and lacks some. The sample contains 12,000 to 15,000 clones, 80% to 90% of which appear only once. The length of the CDR3 is 17 residues. Trimming removed 0 bases from V and 0 bases from J; junction bases left unmatched: 8. The germline CDR1 and CDR2 sequences are SGDLS and YYNGEE. The chain employs TRBV9 and TRBJ2-5; 7 bases fit TRBD2. Input material: peripheral blood. The clonotype was recovered from a human donor in a cohort sampled during active COVID-19. The CDR3 is CASSVALLAVHQETQYF. CDR3 DNA sequence: TGTGCCAGCAGCGTAGCCCTCCTAGCGGTTCACCAAGAGACCCAGTACTTC.